A selection of T cell receptor beta chains follows, all from one sample in a study of identical twins. TCRdb reprocessed the 5' RACE reads via MiXCR and lists one record per CDR3 protein. The table includes 600,000 to 700,000 distinct CDR3 sequences, over 20% detected once. The sample also formed part of further work on T cells expressing NK-cell markers.

The sequenced sample consisted of PBMCs. Source of these receptors: a woman between 18 and 29 years old in good health. Both conserved end residues are part of each CDR3. A D gene is named only where the DNA matches it firmly. Not all rows give a size; the values are once, few, many and, for expanded clones, a class.

clone size: .; D gene: TRBD1; V gene: TRBV4-1; J gene: TRBJ2-7; CDR3 protein: CASSHGTDYYEQYF; CDR3 DNA: TGCGCCAGCAGCCACGGGACAGACTACTACGAGCAGTACTTC
clone size: .; D gene: .; V gene: TRBV7-2; J gene: TRBJ2-7; CDR3 protein: CASSLALLRQGEQYF; CDR3 DNA: TGTGCCAGCAGCTTAGCGCTACTCAGGCAGGGCGAGCAGTACTTC
clone size: once; D gene: TRBD1; V gene: TRBV3-1; J gene: TRBJ2-7; CDR3 protein: CASSPPHWTGPAYEQYF; CDR3 DNA: TGTGCCAGCAGCCCCCCCCACTGGACAGGTCCAGCCTACGAGCAGTACTTC
clone size: .; D gene: .; V gene: TRBV12-3/TRBV12-4; J gene: TRBJ2-4; CDR3 protein: CASSHDRIGAKNIQYF; CDR3 DNA: TGTGCCAGCAGTCATGACAGAATCGGAGCCAAAAACATTCAGTACTTC
clone size: few; D gene: .; V gene: TRBV4-3; J gene: TRBJ1-3; CDR3 protein: CASSQDQRGSGNTIYF; CDR3 DNA: TGCGCCAGCAGCCAAGATCAACGGGGGTCTGGAAACACCATATATTTT
clone size: .; D gene: .; V gene: TRBV6-2/TRBV6-3; J gene: TRBJ2-3; CDR3 protein: CASSYDLLRADTQYF; CDR3 DNA: TGTGCCAGCAGTTACGATCTGCTCAGGGCAGATACGCAGTATTTT
clone size: .; D gene: .; V gene: TRBV29-1; J gene: TRBJ2-1; CDR3 protein: CSVDPGIGNEQFF; CDR3 DNA: TGCAGCGTTGATCCAGGAATTGGGAATGAGCAGTTCTTC
clone size: .; D gene: TRBD2; V gene: TRBV20-1; J gene: TRBJ2-5; CDR3 protein: CSARDLAGENVQETQYF; CDR3 DNA: TGCAGTGCTAGAGATTTAGCGGGAGAGAATGTCCAAGAGACCCAGTACTTC
clone size: few; D gene: .; V gene: TRBV6-5; J gene: TRBJ2-3; CDR3 protein: CASSYTGVTDTQYF; CDR3 DNA: TGTGCCAGCAGTTATACGGGAGTCACAGATACGCAGTATTTT
clone size: few; D gene: TRBD1; V gene: TRBV7-9; J gene: TRBJ2-5; CDR3 protein: CASRFGTVNQTQYF; CDR3 DNA: TGTGCCAGCAGGTTCGGGACAGTCAACCAGACCCAGTACTTC
clone size: few; D gene: .; V gene: TRBV4-3; J gene: TRBJ2-1; CDR3 protein: CASSPEGRGSFYNEQFF; CDR3 DNA: TGCGCCAGCAGCCCCGAAGGTCGAGGGTCCTTTTACAATGAGCAGTTCTTC
clone size: .; D gene: .; V gene: TRBV20-1; J gene: TRBJ2-3; CDR3 protein: CSASNPRVQGTDTQYF; CDR3 DNA: TGCAGTGCTAGTAACCCCAGGGTTCAGGGTACAGATACGCAGTATTTT
clone size: .; D gene: TRBD2; V gene: TRBV20-1; J gene: TRBJ2-5; CDR3 protein: CSALTTSGGDGETQYF; CDR3 DNA: TGCAGTGCTCTGACGACTAGCGGGGGGGACGGGGAGACCCAGTACTTC
clone size: many; D gene: .; V gene: TRBV20-1; J gene: TRBJ2-7; CDR3 protein: CSARAYRDSYEQYF; CDR3 DNA: TGCAGTGCTAGAGCCTACAGGGACTCCTACGAGCAGTACTTC
clone size: .; D gene: TRBD2; V gene: TRBV12-3/TRBV12-4; J gene: TRBJ2-7; CDR3 protein: CASSLSSGNLYEQYF; CDR3 DNA: TGTGCCAGCAGTTTGTCCAGCGGGAACCTCTACGAGCAGTACTTC
clone size: .; D gene: .; V gene: TRBV20-1; J gene: TRBJ2-7; CDR3 protein: CSARDQAHEQYF; CDR3 DNA: TGCAGTGCTAGAGATCAGGCCCACGAGCAGTACTTC
clone size: .; D gene: TRBD2; V gene: TRBV9; J gene: TRBJ2-1; CDR3 protein: CASSVRLAGGEEQFF; CDR3 DNA: TGTGCCAGCAGCGTTCGGCTAGCGGGAGGCGAGGAGCAGTTCTTC
clone size: many; D gene: .; V gene: TRBV20-1; J gene: TRBJ1-2; CDR3 protein: CSAREDVGYTF; CDR3 DNA: TGCAGTGCCCGGGAGGATGTAGGCTACACCTTC
clone size: .; D gene: TRBD1; V gene: TRBV7-9; J gene: TRBJ2-5; CDR3 protein: CASSLGATGGPQETQYF; CDR3 DNA: TGTGCCAGCAGCTTAGGAGCGACAGGGGGTCCCCAAGAGACCCAGTACTTC
clone size: .; D gene: .; V gene: TRBV29-1; J gene: TRBJ2-1; CDR3 protein: CSVEDLGKGNEQFF; CDR3 DNA: TGCAGCGTTGAAGATTTAGGGAAGGGCAATGAGCAGTTCTTC
clone size: few; D gene: TRBD1; V gene: TRBV11-3; J gene: TRBJ2-1; CDR3 protein: CASSSDRGLGEQFF; CDR3 DNA: TGTGCCAGCAGCTCAGACAGGGGCCTAGGTGAGCAGTTCTTC
clone size: .; D gene: .; V gene: TRBV7-9; J gene: TRBJ2-7; CDR3 protein: CASSPRDSRSYEQYF; CDR3 DNA: TGTGCCAGCAGCCCCCGGGACTCCCGCTCCTACGAGCAGTACTTC
clone size: few; D gene: .; V gene: TRBV12-3/TRBV12-4; J gene: TRBJ2-1; CDR3 protein: CASSWGPQEQFF; CDR3 DNA: TGTGCCAGCAGTTGGGGACCACAGGAGCAGTTCTTC
clone size: many; D gene: TRBD1; V gene: TRBV5-1; J gene: TRBJ2-5; CDR3 protein: CASSLEATSTGSETQYF; CDR3 DNA: TGCGCCAGCAGCTTGGAGGCGACCTCGACAGGGTCAGAGACCCAGTACTTC
clone size: few; D gene: .; V gene: TRBV12-3/TRBV12-4; J gene: TRBJ2-1; CDR3 protein: CASSFPQYNEQFF; CDR3 DNA: TGTGCCAGCAGTTTCCCCCAGTATAATGAGCAGTTCTTC
clone size: few; D gene: .; V gene: TRBV12-3/TRBV12-4; J gene: TRBJ1-4; CDR3 protein: CASSSRIKTNEKLFF; CDR3 DNA: TGTGCCAGCAGTTCGCGGATTAAAACTAATGAAAAACTGTTTTTT
clone size: .; D gene: .; V gene: TRBV6-1; J gene: TRBJ2-3; CDR3 protein: CASPDWVTDTQYF; CDR3 DNA: TGTGCCAGCCCGGACTGGGTCACAGATACGCAGTATTTT
clone size: .; D gene: .; V gene: TRBV29-1; J gene: TRBJ2-3; CDR3 protein: CSVRSAINTQYF; CDR3 DNA: TGCAGCGTTAGATCGGCTATAAATACGCAGTATTTT
clone size: many; D gene: .; V gene: TRBV27; J gene: TRBJ2-7; CDR3 protein: CASSLHSSYEQYF; CDR3 DNA: TGTGCCAGCAGTTTACACAGCTCCTACGAGCAGTACTTC
clone size: many; D gene: TRBD2; V gene: TRBV29-1; J gene: TRBJ2-3; CDR3 protein: CSVEGTSGSTDTQYF; CDR3 DNA: TGCAGCGTTGAAGGGACTAGCGGGAGCACAGATACGCAGTATTTT
clone size: .; D gene: .; V gene: TRBV6-1; J gene: TRBJ2-3; CDR3 protein: CASSQHQASTQYF; CDR3 DNA: TGTGCCAGCAGTCAACACCAGGCTAGCACGCAGTATTTT
clone size: .; D gene: .; V gene: TRBV29-1; J gene: TRBJ2-1; CDR3 protein: CSVVGYNEQFF; CDR3 DNA: TGCAGCGTTGTGGGGTACAATGAGCAGTTCTTC
clone size: .; D gene: .; V gene: TRBV6-2/TRBV6-3; J gene: TRBJ2-7; CDR3 protein: CASRRDVYEQYF; CDR3 DNA: TGTGCCAGCAGGAGGGACGTCTACGAGCAGTACTTC
clone size: .; D gene: .; V gene: TRBV10-1; J gene: TRBJ2-7; CDR3 protein: CASSRGGGRSSYEQYF; CDR3 DNA: TGCGCCAGCAGCAGAGGTGGGGGCAGGAGCTCCTACGAGCAGTACTTC
clone size: .; D gene: .; V gene: TRBV6-5; J gene: TRBJ2-2; CDR3 protein: CASSYRATGELFF; CDR3 DNA: TGTGCCAGCAGTTACAGGGCGACCGGGGAGCTGTTTTTT
clone size: .; D gene: .; V gene: TRBV7-9; J gene: TRBJ2-7; CDR3 protein: CARSPGPTYEQYF; CDR3 DNA: TGTGCCAGGAGCCCGGGACCCACCTACGAGCAGTACTTC
clone size: .; D gene: TRBD1; V gene: TRBV29-1; J gene: TRBJ1-2; CDR3 protein: CSAGQGPPNYGYTF; CDR3 DNA: TGCAGCGCAGGACAGGGACCCCCTAACTATGGCTACACCTTC
clone size: .; D gene: .; V gene: TRBV5-4; J gene: TRBJ2-1; CDR3 protein: CASSLEATVRESLFF; CDR3 DNA: TGTGCCAGCAGCTTGGAGGCTACTGTTCGGGAGTCACTGTTCTTC
clone size: few; D gene: TRBD2; V gene: TRBV20-1; J gene: TRBJ2-3; CDR3 protein: CSPGLAGSTDTQYF; CDR3 DNA: TGCAGTCCGGGACTAGCGGGATCCACAGATACGCAGTATTTT
clone size: once; D gene: .; V gene: TRBV7-6; J gene: TRBJ2-2; CDR3 protein: CASSLAQIAGELFF; CDR3 DNA: TGTGCCAGCAGCTTAGCGCAGATAGCCGGGGAGCTGTTTTTT
clone size: .; D gene: TRBD2; V gene: TRBV6-4; J gene: TRBJ2-1; CDR3 protein: CASSQTARLAGGGVTSSYNEQFF; CDR3 DNA: TGTGCCAGCAGTCAGACAGCTAGACTAGCGGGGGGTGGAGTCACGAGCTCCTACAATGAGCAGTTCTTC
clone size: .; D gene: .; V gene: TRBV11-3; J gene: TRBJ2-3; CDR3 protein: CASSPPQGSTDTQYF; CDR3 DNA: TGTGCCAGCAGCCCCCCCCAGGGGAGCACAGATACGCAGTATTTT